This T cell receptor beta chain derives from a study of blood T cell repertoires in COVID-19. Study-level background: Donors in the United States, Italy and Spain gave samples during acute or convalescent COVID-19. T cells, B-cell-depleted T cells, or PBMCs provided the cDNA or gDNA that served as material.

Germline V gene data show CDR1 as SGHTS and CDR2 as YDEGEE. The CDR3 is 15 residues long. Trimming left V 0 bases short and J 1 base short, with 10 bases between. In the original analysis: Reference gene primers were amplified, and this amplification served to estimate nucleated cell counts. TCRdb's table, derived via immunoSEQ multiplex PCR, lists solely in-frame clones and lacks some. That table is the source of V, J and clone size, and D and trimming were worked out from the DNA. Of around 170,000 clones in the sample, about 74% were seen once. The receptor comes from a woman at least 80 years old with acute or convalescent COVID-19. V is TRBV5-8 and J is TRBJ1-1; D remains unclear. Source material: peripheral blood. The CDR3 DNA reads TGTGCCAGCAGCTTGGCCGGTAGTGCGAACACTGAAGCTTTCTTT. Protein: CASSLAGSANTEAFF.